This T cell receptor (beta chain) was recovered during a study of blood T cell repertoires in COVID-19. Whole-study context: The United States, Italy and Spain provided the acute and convalescent COVID-19 samples.

How the authors handled the data: Reference gene primer amplification yielded estimated nucleated cell counts. The protocol was immunoSEQ multiplex PCR, while the TCRdb copy is restricted to in-frame clones and leaves out a portion. Clone size and the V and J calls come from that table; the DNA yielded D and trimming. Of 300,000 to 400,000 clones in the sample, more than 90% are singletons; the top ten hold about 2.4%. This study enrolled people aged 18 to 89 from 20 to 25 US geographic areas. Assignment of participants to cohorts was predicated upon participant-reported clinical history. The CDR3 length is 15 residues. Germline CDR1 reads SGDLS; CDR2 reads YYNGEE. Trimming left V 1 base short and J 5 bases short, with 15 bases between.

The sequencing input was PBMCs or T cells enriched from blood (not recorded which). The receptor was derived from a man aged 60-69 years who had recovered from COVID-19. The J gene is TRBJ1-2, the V gene TRBV9, with D possibly matching TRBD1 (6 bases). The DNA for the CDR3 is TGTGCCAGCAGCGTACTTTCAACAGGGCGATATGGCTACACCTTC. This translates into CASSVLSTGRYGYTF.